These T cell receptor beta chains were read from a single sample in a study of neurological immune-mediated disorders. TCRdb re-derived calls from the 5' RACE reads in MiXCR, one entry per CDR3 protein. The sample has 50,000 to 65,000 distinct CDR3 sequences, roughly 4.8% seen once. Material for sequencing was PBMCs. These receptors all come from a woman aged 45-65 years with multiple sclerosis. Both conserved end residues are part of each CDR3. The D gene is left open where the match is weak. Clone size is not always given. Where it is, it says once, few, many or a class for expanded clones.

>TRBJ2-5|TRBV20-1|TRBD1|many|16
TGCAGTGCTAGAGATCTGGGCAGGGGGTCCAAAGAGACCCAGTACTTC
CSARDLGRGSKETQYF
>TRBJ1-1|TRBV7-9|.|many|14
TGTGCCAGCAAGGAGCCTGGAGGGTACACTGAAGCTTTCTTT
CASKEPGGYTEAFF
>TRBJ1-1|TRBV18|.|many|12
TGTGCCAGCTCCAAACAGGGCGCTGAAGCTTTCTTT
CASSKQGAEAFF
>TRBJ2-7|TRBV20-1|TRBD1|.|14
TGCAGTGCTAGACTTCCGGGACAGGGGGTGATGCAGTACTTC
CSARLPGQGVMQYF
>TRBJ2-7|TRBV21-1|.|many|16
TGTGCCAGCAGCAAAGTAACAGGGAGCGGCTCCTACGAGCAGTACTTC
CASSKVTGSGSYEQYF
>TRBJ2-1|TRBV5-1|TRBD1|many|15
TGCGCCAGCAGCTTCACAGGGGTCGACTACAATGAGCAGTTCTTC
CASSFTGVDYNEQFF
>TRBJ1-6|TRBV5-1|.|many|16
TGCGCCAGCAGCCGGGATTCTAGCTCCTATAATTCACCCCTCCACTTT
CASSRDSSSYNSPLHF
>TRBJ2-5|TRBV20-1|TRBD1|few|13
TGCAGTGCTCAGGACAGGGTAACAGAGACCCAGTACTTC
CSAQDRVTETQYF
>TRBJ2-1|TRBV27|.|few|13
TGTGCCAGCAGTTATAAGAGATACAATGAGCAGTTCTTC
CASSYKRYNEQFF
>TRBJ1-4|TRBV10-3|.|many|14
TGTGCCATCAGTGAGAAACAGAAAGGTGAAAAACTGTTTTTT
CAISEKQKGEKLFF
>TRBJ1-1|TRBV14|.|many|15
TGTGCCAGCAGCCAAATGGGACACTCGAGCACTGAAGCTTTCTTT
CASSQMGHSSTEAFF
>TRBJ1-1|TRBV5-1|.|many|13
TGCGCCAGCAGCTTGGCCGGAGGTCCGATGGCTTTCTTT
CASSLAGGPMAFF
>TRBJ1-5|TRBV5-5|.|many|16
TGTGCCAGCAGCAAAAAGACACATTATAGCAATCAGCCCCAGCATTTT
CASSKKTHYSNQPQHF
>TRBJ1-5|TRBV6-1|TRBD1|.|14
TGTGCCAGCAGGGACAGGTCGCGCAATCAGCCCCAGCATTTT
CASRDRSRNQPQHF
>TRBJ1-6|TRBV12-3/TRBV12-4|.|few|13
TGTGCCAGCAAAGGACCTGCTAATTCACCCCTCAACTTT
CASKGPANSPLNF
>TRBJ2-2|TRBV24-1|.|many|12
TGTGCCACTAACGGGGACACCGGGGAGCTGTTTTTT
CATNGDTGELFF